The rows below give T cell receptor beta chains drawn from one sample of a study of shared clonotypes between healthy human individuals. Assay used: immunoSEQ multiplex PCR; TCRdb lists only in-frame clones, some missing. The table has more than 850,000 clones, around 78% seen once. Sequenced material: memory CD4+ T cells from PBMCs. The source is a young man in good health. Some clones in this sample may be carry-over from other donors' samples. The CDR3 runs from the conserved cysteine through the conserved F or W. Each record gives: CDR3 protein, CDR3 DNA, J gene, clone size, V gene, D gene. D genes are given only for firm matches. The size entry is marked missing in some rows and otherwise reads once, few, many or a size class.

CDR3: CASSEAAFRGLGNQPQHF
DNA: TGTGCCAGCAGTGAAGCGGCCTTCAGGGGTTTGGGCAATCAGCCCCAGCATTTT
J: TRBJ1-5
size: NA
V: TRBV6-1
D: NA

CDR3: CASSTDGQSWSSVQYF
DNA: TGTGCCAGTAGTACCGATGGACAGTCATGGAGTAGTGTGCAGTACTTC
J: TRBJ2-7
size: NA
V: TRBV19
D: NA

CDR3: CASSQDVGRAGQYF
DNA: TGCGCCAGCAGCCAAGATGTAGGGAGGGCCGGTCAGTACTTC
J: TRBJ2-7
size: NA
V: TRBV4-3
D: TRBD2

CDR3: CATRTGGDSGANVLTF
DNA: TGTGCCACCAGGACAGGGGGCGATTCTGGGGCCAACGTCCTGACTTTC
J: TRBJ2-6
size: NA
V: TRBV28
D: TRBD1

CDR3: CASSLEMGRGYNEQFF
DNA: TGCGCCAGCAGCTTGGAGATGGGTAGGGGATACAATGAGCAGTTCTTC
J: TRBJ2-1
size: NA
V: TRBV5-1
D: NA

CDR3: CASSPYTDPQFF
DNA: TGTGCCAGCAGCCCTTACACGGATCCCCAGTTCTTC
J: TRBJ2-1
size: many
V: TRBV5-4
D: NA

CDR3: CASRRRGEWTEAFF
DNA: TGTGCCAGCCGGAGAAGGGGAGAATGGACTGAAGCTTTCTTT
J: TRBJ1-1
size: NA
V: TRBV7-2
D: NA

CDR3: CASSAGRGGGPQETQYF
DNA: TGTGCCAGCAGCGCGGGGCGGGGCGGGGGCCCCCAAGAGACCCAGTACTTC
J: TRBJ2-5
size: NA
V: TRBV7-2
D: NA

CDR3: CASSPLEGQGGEKLFF
DNA: TGTGCCAGCAGTCCCCTTGAGGGGCAGGGTGGAGAAAAACTGTTTTTT
J: TRBJ1-4
size: many
V: TRBV28
D: NA

CDR3: CATSRDTGLTPSYNEQFF
DNA: TGTGCCACCAGCAGAGATACAGGACTAACCCCCTCCTACAATGAGCAGTTCTTC
J: TRBJ2-1
size: NA
V: TRBV15
D: NA

CDR3: CASSQEVMNTEAFF
DNA: TGTGCCAGCAGCCAAGAAGTAATGAACACTGAAGCTTTCTTT
J: TRBJ1-1
size: NA
V: TRBV14
D: NA

CDR3: CARTEIGGRAAGELFF
DNA: TGTGCCAGAACCGAAATAGGCGGGAGGGCCGCCGGGGAGCTGTTTTTT
J: TRBJ2-2
size: NA
V: TRBV5-3
D: TRBD2

CDR3: CASSFGGHLEQFF
DNA: TGTGCCAGCAGCTTTGGGGGTCATTTGGAGCAGTTCTTC
J: TRBJ2-1
size: NA
V: TRBV5-6
D: NA

CDR3: CASSYLGARQPQHF
DNA: TGTGCCAGCAGTTATCTGGGGGCCCGGCAGCCCCAGCATTTT
J: TRBJ1-5
size: NA
V: TRBV27
D: NA

CDR3: CASSPQLDRETQYF
DNA: TGTGCCAGCAGCCCGCAACTAGATCGGGAGACCCAGTACTTC
J: TRBJ2-5
size: NA
V: TRBV5-5
D: NA

CDR3: CASWAPKYEQYF
DNA: TGCGCCAGCTGGGCCCCTAAGTACGAGCAGTACTTC
J: TRBJ2-7
size: NA
V: TRBV5-1
D: NA

CDR3: CASSSGGYNEQFF
DNA: TGCGCCAGCAGTAGCGGGGGTTACAATGAGCAGTTCTTC
J: TRBJ2-1
size: NA
V: TRBV5-1
D: TRBD2

CDR3: CASSIWDRGSGELFF
DNA: TGTGCCAGCAGCATCTGGGACAGGGGTTCCGGGGAGCTGTTTTTT
J: TRBJ2-2
size: NA
V: TRBV7-9
D: TRBD1

CDR3: CASRTGFEYGYTF
DNA: TGTGCCAGCAGAACAGGGTTCGAATATGGCTACACCTTC
J: TRBJ1-2
size: NA
V: TRBV28
D: NA

CDR3: CASSFRRESNEQFF
DNA: TGTGCCAGCAGCTTCCGGCGGGAGAGCAATGAGCAGTTCTTC
J: TRBJ2-1
size: NA
V: TRBV7-3
D: TRBD2

CDR3: CASCRLAGGLSNEQYF
DNA: TGTGCCAGCTGTAGGCTAGCGGGAGGATTGAGCAACGAGCAGTACTTC
J: TRBJ2-7
size: NA
V: TRBV27
D: TRBD2

CDR3: CASSPGGGYNEQFF
DNA: TGTGCCAGCAGCCCCGGAGGGGGCTACAATGAGCAGTTCTTC
J: TRBJ2-1
size: NA
V: TRBV7-3
D: NA

CDR3: CASSAHQRDQLTDTQYF
DNA: TGTGCCAGCAGCGCCCACCAGCGGGACCAACTAACAGATACGCAGTATTTT
J: TRBJ2-3
size: NA
V: TRBV7-9
D: TRBD2

CDR3: CASSYSGGFFF
DNA: TGTGCCAGCAGTTACTCAGGGGGCTTCTTCTTC
J: TRBJ2-1
size: NA
V: TRBV6-5
D: TRBD1

CDR3: CASRPAGDYGYTF
DNA: TGTGCCAGCAGGCCAGCGGGGGACTATGGCTACACCTTC
J: TRBJ1-2
size: NA
V: TRBV11-2
D: NA

CDR3: CASSLGVSGGPDEQFF
DNA: TGTGCCAGCAGTTTAGGGGTCTCGGGAGGGCCAGATGAGCAGTTCTTC
J: TRBJ2-1
size: NA
V: TRBV28
D: TRBD2

CDR3: CASSLTLNTEAFF
DNA: TGTGCCAGCAGTTTGACGTTGAACACTGAAGCTTTCTTT
J: TRBJ1-1
size: NA
V: TRBV6-5
D: NA